This T cell receptor beta chain was profiled in a study of PD-1 blockade in classical Hodgkin lymphoma. Regarding the study as a whole: Relapsed/refractory patients reportedly had lower baseline diversity than newly diagnosed patients. Complete responders' diversity at baseline resembled that of newly diagnosed patients. While CD8+ TCR diversity did not rise significantly by C4D1, CD4+ TCR diversity did.

There was relapse after autologous stem cell transplantation in every patient, and there was variation in brentuximab vedotin exposure. Classifying best responses yielded complete response, partial response or progressive disease. Generated by immunoSEQ multiplex PCR, the TCRdb table keeps only in-frame clones and is missing some. The sample has about 41,000 clones; over 60% are singletons. Note on this clone: The antigen is undetermined.

This CDR3 is 15 amino acids long. The V gene's germline CDR1 is SGHRS and CDR2 YFSETQ. Trimming took 4 bases from V and 2 from J; bases not matched to a gene: 7. This TCR came from a human donor with classical Hodgkin lymphoma. The specimen was peripheral blood mononuclear cells (PBMCs), collected at baseline. This sequence joins TRBV5-1 and TRBJ2-3, with 7 bases matching TRBD2. The CDR3 sequence: CASSIRLADTDTQYF. The CDR3 DNA reads TGCGCCAGCAGCATTCGTCTAGCGGACACAGATACGCAGTATTTT.